This T cell receptor (beta chain) was obtained from a study of shared clonotypes between healthy human individuals. Whole-study results and caveats: Generation probabilities were higher for clonotypes shared across all four sorted-subset donors than for unshared ones. A limitation of the genetic and exposure-history diversity represented arose from few donors.

In the case of this clone: Its antigen remains unidentified.

Replicate PCRs run on sorted subsets employed 200 ng DNA, 25,000 to 35,000 T cell genomes. Data came from immunoSEQ multiplex PCR; TCRdb stores just in-frame clones and leaves some out. The top ten clones hold 8% to 13% of a sample with some 300,000 clones, roughly 70% of them seen once. This CDR3 comprises 13 residues. Germline lookup yields CDR1 SGHTA and CDR2 FQGTGA. V was pared by 6 bases and J by 6 bases, with 15 bases between. The clonotype was recovered from a man aged 25-45 years in good health. The rearrangement joins TRBV7-3 to TRBJ2-7, with D tentatively TRBD1 (7 bases). The sequenced sample was memory CD4+ T cells sorted from blood. The subset was: CD45RA-negative fraction. The CDR3 DNA sequence: TGTGCCAGCAGTTACAACCAGGGGGGCGAGCAGTACTTC. Its translation: CASSYNQGGEQYF.